This T cell receptor (beta chain) stems from a study of blood T cell repertoires in COVID-19. About the study: Sites in the United States, Italy and Spain provided acute and convalescent COVID-19 samples. Nucleic acid was either cDNA or gDNA, and it came from T cells, B-cell-depleted T cells, or PBMCs.

Germline CDR1 reads SNHLY; CDR2 reads FYNNEI. CDR3 length equals 15 residues. Deletions cut 3 bases from V and 2 bases from J, with 14 bases between. In the original workflow: The authors estimated nucleated cell counts from reference gene primer amplification. Produced via immunoSEQ multiplex PCR; TCRdb's table is partial and in-frame only. Clone size and the V and J calls come from that table; the DNA yielded D and trimming. The sample lists roughly 230,000 clones; about 86% were seen once. The rearrangement uses TRBV2 and TRBJ2-7; perhaps TRBD1 as D (7 bases). The sample comprised peripheral blood. This clonotype was obtained from a man between 35 and 55 years old with active or convalescent COVID-19. The CDR3 loop is CASSDRQGGPYEQYF. The CDR3 DNA follows: TGTGCCAGCAGTGACCGCCAGGGGGGTCCCTACGAGCAGTACTTC. Filled out from reference TRBV2 and TRBJ2-7, the complete variable domain reads EPEVTQTPSHQVTQMGQEVILRCVPISNHLYFYWYRQILGQKVEFLVSFYNNEISEKSEIFDDQFSVERPDGSNFTLKIRSTKLEDSAMYFCASSDRQGGPYEQYFGPGTRLTVT.